The sequence of this TCR beta chain was determined in a study of cytomegalovirus exposure and HLA in healthy donors. PCR primers comprised 60 Vbeta and 13 Jbeta primers. The repertoire was sequenced with immunoSEQ multiplex PCR; TCRdb's copy has only in-frame clones and lacks some. The sample carries some 100,000 clones, around three quarters recorded once. Germline CDR1 MNHEY, CDR2 SVGAGI. The ends were cut back, 8 bases at V and 0 bases at J, with 14 bases in the middle. This CDR3 is built from 14 residues. Findings and limits, study-wide: Presence/absence analyses assumed roughly uniform sequencing depth across donors. The Asian-associated ancestry cluster reportedly had fewer N-insertions than the approximately 670-donor mean in a later analysis. In a later analysis, several top co-occurrence clusters appeared linked to parvovirus B19, influenza, CMV and Epstein-Barr virus.

On this clone: Its antigen is not identified.

This receptor was obtained from a human donor in good health. Sequenced sample: PBMCs. This sequence joins TRBV6-5 and TRBJ2-7, with D tentatively TRBD2 (5 bases). The CDR3, as DNA: TGTGCCAGCGCATCCGCGGGTAGCTCCTACGAGCAGTACTTC. This translates into CASASAGSSYEQYF.